The rows below give T cell receptor beta chains drawn from one sample of a study of cytomegalovirus exposure and HLA in healthy donors. Produced via immunoSEQ multiplex PCR; TCRdb's table is partial and in-frame only. Of around 180,000 clones in the sample, 78% were seen once. Sequencing used PBMCs. Every receptor here comes from a woman in her thirties in good health and CMV-seropositive. The CDR3 runs from the conserved cysteine through the conserved F or W. Fields, in order: clone size, V gene, J gene, D gene, CDR3 DNA, CDR3 protein. D genes are given only for firm matches. Not all rows give a size; the values are once, few, many and, for expanded clones, a class.

.	TRBV10-3	TRBJ2-7	.	TGTGCCATCGCCCCGGGGTCCTCCTACGAGCAGTACTTC	CAIAPGSSYEQYF
.	TRBV25-1	TRBJ1-3	.	TGTGCCAGCAGTGAATCGGCAGGAGGGATCCTCTCTGGAAACACCATATATTTT	CASSESAGGILSGNTIYF
few	TRBV7-3	TRBJ2-2	.	TGTGCCAGCAGCTTAACGGGGGGAACCGGGGAGCTGTTTTTT	CASSLTGGTGELFF
.	TRBV6-5	TRBJ1-6	.	TGTGCCAGCAGACAAACCCAAGGGAGTTCACCCCTCCACTTT	CASRQTQGSSPLHF
.	TRBV23-1	TRBJ2-1	TRBD1	TGCGCCAGCAGTCCTTCGGGGGACAGGGGCAATGAGCAGTTCTTC	CASSPSGDRGNEQFF
.	TRBV2	TRBJ1-2	.	TGTGCCAGCAAGTGGACAGTCTACACCTTC	CASKWTVYTF
once	TRBV6-5	TRBJ2-2	TRBD1	TGTGCCAGCAGTTACGGTTGGACAGGGAACACCGGGGAGCTGTTTTTT	CASSYGWTGNTGELFF
.	TRBV5-1	TRBJ2-2	TRBD1	TGCGCCAGCAGCGCAGGGGGCGCGAGTAGGGGGGAGCTGTTTTTT	CASSAGGASRGELFF
.	TRBV13	TRBJ1-2	.	TGTGCCAGCAGCTTTGGAGAGCCCATCTATGGCTACACCTTC	CASSFGEPIYGYTF
.	TRBV6-6	TRBJ1-3	.	TGTGCCAGCAGTCCCCAGGCCGTCCTCTCTGGAAACACCATATATTTT	CASSPQAVLSGNTIYF